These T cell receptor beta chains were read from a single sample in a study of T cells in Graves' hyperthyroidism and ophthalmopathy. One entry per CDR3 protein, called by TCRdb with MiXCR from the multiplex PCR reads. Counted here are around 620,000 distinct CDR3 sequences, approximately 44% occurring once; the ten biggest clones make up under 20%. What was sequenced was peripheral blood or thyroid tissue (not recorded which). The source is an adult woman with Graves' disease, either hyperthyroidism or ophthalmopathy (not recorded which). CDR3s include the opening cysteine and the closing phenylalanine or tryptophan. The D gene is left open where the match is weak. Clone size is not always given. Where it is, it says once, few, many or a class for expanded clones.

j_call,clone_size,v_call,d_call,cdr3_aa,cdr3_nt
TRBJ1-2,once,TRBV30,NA,CACTSEGYTF,TGTGCCTGCACTTCGGAGGGCTACACCTTC
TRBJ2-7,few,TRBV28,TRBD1,CASSPRDRYYEQYF,TGTGCCAGCAGTCCTCGGGACAGATACTACGAGCAGTACTTC
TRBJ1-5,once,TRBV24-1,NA,CATSDEDRTAVKTQHF,TGTGCCACCAGTGATGAGGACAGAACAGCGGTCAAGACCCAGCATTTT
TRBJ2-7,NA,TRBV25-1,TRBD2,CASSFLPSGSYEQYF,TGTGCCAGCAGTTTCTTGCCTAGCGGGAGCTACGAGCAGTACTTC
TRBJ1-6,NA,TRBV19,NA,CASSIGSQGNSPLHF,TGTGCCAGTAGTATTGGATCCCAGGGGAATTCACCCCTCCACTTT
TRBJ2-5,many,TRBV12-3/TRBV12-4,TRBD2,CASSSSLGLAGEETQYF,TGTGCCAGCAGTAGCTCCTTGGGACTAGCGGGAGAAGAGACCCAGTACTTC
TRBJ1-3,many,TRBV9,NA,CASSVGSRAGNTIYF,TGTGCCAGCAGCGTAGGGAGTAGGGCTGGAAACACCATATATTTT
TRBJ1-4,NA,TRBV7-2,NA,CASSRGPVYEKLFF,TGCGCCAGCAGCCGGGGACCCGTCTACGAAAAACTGTTTTTT
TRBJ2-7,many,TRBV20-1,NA,CSASSDDYSYEQYF,TGCAGTGCCTCTAGCGACGACTACTCCTACGAGCAGTACTTC
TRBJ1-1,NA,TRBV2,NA,CASSDSRRQGSTNTEAFF,TGTGCCAGCAGTGACTCCCGGAGGCAGGGTTCCACGAACACTGAAGCTTTCTTT
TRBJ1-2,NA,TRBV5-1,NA,CASTPGGRNSGNTF,TGCGCCAGCACACCTGGAGGGAGAAACTCTGGAAACACCTTC
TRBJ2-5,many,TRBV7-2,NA,CASSPRFQEETQYF,TGTGCCAGCAGTCCAAGGTTTCAGGAGGAGACCCAGTACTTC
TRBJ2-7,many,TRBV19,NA,CATASLISYEQYF,TGTGCCACCGCCAGCCTCATCTCCTACGAGCAGTACTTC
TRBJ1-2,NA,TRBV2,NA,CASSYRAQDGYTF,TGTGCCAGCAGCTACAGGGCTCAGGATGGCTACACCTTC
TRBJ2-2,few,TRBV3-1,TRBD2,CASSQQGTSGTGELFF,TGTGCCAGCAGCCAGCAGGGGACTAGCGGGACCGGGGAGCTGTTTTTT
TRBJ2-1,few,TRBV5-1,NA,CASRSRDEQFF,TGCGCCAGCAGATCACGGGATGAGCAGTTCTTC
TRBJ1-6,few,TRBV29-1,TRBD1,CSMWDSAYNSPLHF,TGCAGCATGTGGGACAGTGCTTATAATTCACCCCTCCACTTT
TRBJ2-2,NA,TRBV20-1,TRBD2,CSARDGGLAGVGELFF,TGCAGTGCTAGGGACGGGGGACTAGCGGGAGTCGGGGAGCTGTTTTTT
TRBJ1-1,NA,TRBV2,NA,CASSEVGVNTEAFF,TGTGCCAGCAGTGAGGTAGGGGTGAACACTGAAGCTTTCTTT
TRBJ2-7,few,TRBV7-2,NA,CASSARRGAGSYEQYF,TGTGCCAGCAGTGCTAGACGAGGCGCCGGATCCTACGAGCAGTACTTC
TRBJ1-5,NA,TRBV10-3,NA,CAISGSRGGPNQPQHF,TGTGCCATCAGTGGGTCTCGCGGGGGCCCCAATCAGCCCCAGCATTTT
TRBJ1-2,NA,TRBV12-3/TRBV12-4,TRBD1,CASSWPGQGGYTF,TGTGCCAGCAGTTGGCCGGGACAGGGAGGCTACACCTTC
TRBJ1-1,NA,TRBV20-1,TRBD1,CSAAGTGGGYTEAFF,TGCAGTGCCGCCGGGACAGGGGGCGGATACACTGAAGCTTTCTTT
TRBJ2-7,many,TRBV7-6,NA,CASSLAVGNSYEQYF,TGTGCCAGCAGCTTAGCTGTGGGGAACTCCTACGAGCAGTACTTC
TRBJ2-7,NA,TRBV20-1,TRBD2,CSGTSAFYNEQYF,TGCAGTGGGACTAGCGCCTTTTATAACGAGCAGTACTTC
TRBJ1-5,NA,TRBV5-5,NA,CASSSVGDQPQHF,TGTGCCAGCAGCTCAGTGGGGGATCAGCCCCAGCATTTT
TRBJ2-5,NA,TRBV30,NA,CAWSLTFRAETQYF,TGTGCCTGGAGCCTCACCTTCAGGGCGGAGACCCAGTACTTC
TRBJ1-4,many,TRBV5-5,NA,CASSSGLGSEKLFF,TGTGCCAGCAGCTCGGGGCTCGGCAGTGAAAAACTGTTTTTT
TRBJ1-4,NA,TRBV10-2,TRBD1,CASSGPPWTGEKLFF,TGCGCCAGCAGTGGCCCTCCGTGGACAGGTGAAAAACTGTTTTTT
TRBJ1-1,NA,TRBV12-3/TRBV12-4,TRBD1,CASSSRNRGYITETFF,TGTGCCAGCAGTTCGCGAAACAGGGGGTATATCACTGAAACTTTCTTT
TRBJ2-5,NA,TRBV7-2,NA,CASSFTGLGQETQYF,TGTGCCAGCAGCTTTACAGGTTTAGGCCAAGAGACCCAGTACTTC
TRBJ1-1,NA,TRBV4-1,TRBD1,CASRETGEAFF,TGCGCCAGCAGGGAGACAGGGGAAGCTTTCTTT
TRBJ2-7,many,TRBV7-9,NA,CASSLAGYRAYEQYF,TGTGCCAGCAGCTTAGCGGGGTATCGGGCCTACGAGCAGTACTTC
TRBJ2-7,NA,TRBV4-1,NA,CASSQDGTRSYEQYF,TGCGCCAGCAGCCAAGATGGGACACGGTCCTACGAGCAGTACTTC
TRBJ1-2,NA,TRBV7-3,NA,CASSPDRSTNYDYTF,TGTGCCAGCAGCCCCGACAGGAGCACTAACTACGACTACACCTTC
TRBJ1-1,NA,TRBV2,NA,CASSEAQMRENYGAFF,TGTGCCAGCAGTGAAGCGCAGATGCGGGAGAACTACGGGGCTTTCTTT
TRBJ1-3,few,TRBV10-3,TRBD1,CAISGDRSGNTIYF,TGTGCCATCAGTGGGGACAGGTCTGGAAACACCATATATTTT
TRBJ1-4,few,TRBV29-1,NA,CSVEQGDGNEKLFF,TGCAGCGTTGAACAGGGCGATGGTAATGAAAAACTGTTTTTT
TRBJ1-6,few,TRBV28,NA,CASSPPNADSPLHF,TGTGCCAGCAGTCCGCCAAACGCGGATTCACCCCTCCACTTT
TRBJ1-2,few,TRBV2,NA,CASSEMWDNGYTF,TGTGCCAGCAGTGAGATGTGGGATAATGGCTACACCTTC
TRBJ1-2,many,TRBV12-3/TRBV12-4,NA,CASSLGGQLYGYTF,TGTGCCAGCAGTTTGGGAGGACAGCTCTATGGCTACACCTTC
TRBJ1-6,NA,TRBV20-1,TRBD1,CSATDRDGNSPLHF,TGCAGTGCTACCGACAGGGATGGCAATTCACCCCTCCACTTT
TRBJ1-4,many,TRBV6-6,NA,CASSYRSGEKLFF,TGTGCCAGCAGTTACCGATCGGGTGAAAAACTGTTTTTT
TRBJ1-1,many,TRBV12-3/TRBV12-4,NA,CACSGRREAFF,TGTGCCTGTTCAGGGCGACGCGAAGCTTTCTTT
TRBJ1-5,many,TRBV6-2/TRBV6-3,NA,CASSYQVRQPQHF,TGTGCCAGCAGTTATCAGGTTAGGCAGCCCCAGCATTTT